This T cell receptor beta chain originates from a study of T cells expressing NK-cell markers. The germline V gene encodes CDR1 SGHTA and CDR2 FQGTGA. This CDR3 comprises 14 residues. One entry per CDR3 protein, without DNA, is what TCRdb gives after re-calling the 5' RACE reads. Seen in this sample are about 260,000 distinct CDR3 sequences; the ten most common clones hold around 0.42%. V and J are TRBV7-3 and TRBJ2-1; TCRdb reports TRBD1, a call that lacks DNA to check it against. The sequence was obtained from a man aged 18 to 29 in good health. Sequenced material: blood T cells: a sorted CD56 or NKG2C T cell subset, CD4+ or CD8+ T cells, or bulk PBMC T cells (not recorded which). CDR3 residues: CASSFPGAYNEQFF.